These 24 T cell receptor beta chains were all obtained from the same sample, sequenced in a study of cytomegalovirus exposure and HLA in healthy donors. PCR used 60 Vbeta primers and 13 Jbeta primers. Clones were sequenced by immunoSEQ multiplex PCR, and TCRdb holds only the in-frame ones, with some missing. The table includes under 150,000 clones, approximately 85% detected once. The sample was PBMCs. The source of these receptors is a male donor in good health and CMV-seropositive.

As regards this clone: One end of the junction does not line up with germline, which may come from a read error. This chain joins TRBV25-1 and TRBJ2-5; maybe TRBD1 (5 bases). The germline gives CDR1 MGHDK, CDR2 SYGVNS. The length of the CDR3 is 14 residues. The CDR3 DNA reads TGTGCCGGCAGTGAAGACAGCTACCAGGAGACCCAGTACTTC. Its protein product is CAGSEDSYQETQYF. Supplemented by reference TRBV25-1 and TRBJ2-5, the full variable domain reads EADIYQTPRYLVIGTGKKITLECSQTMGHDKMYWYQQDPGMELHLIHYSYGVNSTEKGDLSSESTVSRIRTEHFPLTLESARPSHTSQYLCAGSEDSYQETQYFGPGTRLLVL.

The rearrangement uses TRBV30 and TRBJ2-3, with 7 bases aligning to TRBD2. Germline loops: CDR1 GTSNPN, CDR2 SVGIG (reference sequence). With 4 bases clipped from V and 4 bases from J, the junction kept 5 bases outside the gene matches. CDR3 length: 13 amino acids. DNA of the CDR3: TGTGCCTGGAACGGGGGAGGGTCAGATACGCAGTATTTT. Its translation is CAWNGGGSDTQYF.

This chain uses TRBV30 with TRBJ2-1; TRBD2 matches 7 bases. This CDR3 is 15 amino acids long. Germline V gives CDR1 GTSNPN, CDR2 SVGIG (reference sequence). V lost 2 bases and J lost 7; bases outside the gene matches: 11. Here the CDR3 reads CAWSPREVIRNEQFF. In nucleotides, the CDR3 is TGTGCCTGGAGTCCACGGGAGGTTATAAGGAATGAGCAGTTCTTC.

The chain has TRBV28 and TRBJ2-1, with 9 bases fitting TRBD2. The CDR3 has 13 residues. Germline values: CDR1 MDHEN, CDR2 SYDVKM. V was clipped by 8 bases and J by 10 bases; unmatched bases: 9. This CDR3 is CASGGGRAGEQFF. For the CDR3, the DNA is TGTGCCAGCGGTGGCGGGAGGGCAGGGGAGCAGTTCTTC.

The gene calls are TRBV7-9 and TRBJ1-1; TRBD1 aligns across 7 bases. V gave up 5 bases and J gave up 5 bases; unmatched junction bases: 5. CDR3 size: 13 residues. In germline, CDR1 is SEHNR, CDR2 FQNEAQ (reference sequence). CDR3 region: CASSRQGGTEAFF. CDR3 in DNA: TGTGCCAGCAGCCGACAGGGAGGAACTGAAGCTTTCTTT.

The rearrangement uses TRBV30 and TRBJ2-7, with TRBD1 as a possible D gene (5 bases). The germline V and J ends were trimmed by 2 bases and 5 bases, with 10 bases remaining between them. The CDR3 spans 12 residues. The germline V gene has CDR1 GTSNPN and CDR2 SVGIG (reference sequence). This CDR3 reads CAWSIGVNEQYF. The CDR3 bases are TGTGCCTGGAGTATAGGGGTCAACGAGCAGTACTTC.

The rearrangement links TRBV9 to TRBJ2-1; the D gene is possibly TRBD2 (5 bases). Per germline, CDR1 SGDLS and CDR2 YYNGEE. V lost 2 bases to trimming and J lost 8 bases, with 17 bases between them. This CDR3 is built from 15 residues. The CDR3 sequence is CASSVGYERGYEQFF. The DNA of the CDR3 is TGTGCCAGCAGCGTGGGGTACGAACGGGGTTATGAGCAGTTCTTC. The entire variable domain, with the rest obtained from reference TRBV9 and TRBJ2-1, is as follows: DSGVTQTPKHLITATGQRVTLRCSPRSGDLSVYWYQQSLDQGLQFLIQYYNGEERAKGNILERFSAQQFPDLHSELNLSSLELGDSALYFCASSVGYERGYEQFFGPGTRLTVL.

The sample holds a few counts of this clone. This chain links TRBV29-1 with TRBJ1-3; TRBD1 agrees at 7 bases. The CDR3 is 12 amino acids. Unmatched junction bases numbered 4, after V lost 3 bases and J lost 8 bases. Germline V CDR1 and CDR2: SQVTM, ANQGSEA. CDR3 loop: CSVDPRGDTIYF. CDR3 DNA: TGCAGCGTTGATCCCAGGGGGGACACCATATATTTT.

This sequence joins TRBV28 and TRBJ2-5, with 10 bases matching TRBD2. CDR1 MDHEN and CDR2 SYDVKM come from the germline V gene. The junction had 2 bases not matched to a gene; V was cut back by 6 bases and J by 1 base. CDR3 length equals 14 residues. The DNA of the CDR3 is TGTGCCAGCAGCGGACTAGCGGCCCAAGAGACCCAGTACTTC. Residues: CASSGLAAQETQYF.

This clone was counted a few times. J is TRBJ2-2 and V is TRBV4-3; no clear D gene. V was shortened by 0 bases and J by 6 bases, with 5 bases between the two germline ends. This CDR3 is 13 amino acids long. The V gene's germline CDR1 is LGHNA and CDR2 YSLEER. CDR3 sequence (DNA): TGCGCCAGCAGCCAAGATATCTCCGGGGAGCTGTTTTTT. Protein product: CASSQDISGELFF.

The chain uses TRBV6-5 and TRBJ1-1; D possibly corresponds to TRBD1 (5 bases). V lost 7 bases and J lost 5, with 17 bases in between. CDR1 and CDR2 (germline): MNHEY, SVGAGI. This CDR3 comprises 14 residues. DNA for the CDR3: TGTGCCAGCACCAAAGGAGGGGCCGGAACTGAAGCTTTCTTT. Translating gives CASTKGGAGTEAFF.

This chain uses TRBV5-5 with TRBJ2-1; 7 positions agree with TRBD2. The V segment lost 4 bases and the J segment 9 bases; nucleotides outside the gene matches: 13. The germline gives CDR1 SGHKS, CDR2 YYEKEE (reference sequence). CDR3 length: 15 amino acids. CDR3 nucleotide sequence: TGTGCCAGCAGCACCCGGGCGGGAGAACGGAGTGAGCAGTTCTTC. This codes for CASSTRAGERSEQFF.

This clone was found once. V gene TRBV7-2 combines with J gene TRBJ1-2, with D possibly TRBD1 on 5 matching bases. V lost 4 bases, J lost 5 bases, and 8 bases lay in between. The CDR3 extends over 12 amino acids. Germline-derived CDR1 and CDR2 are SGHTA and FQGNSA. The CDR3 is CASSYPGYGYTF. The CDR3, as DNA: TGTGCCAGCAGCTACCCAGGGTATGGCTACACCTTC.

V usage is TRBV16 and J usage is TRBJ1-4; a possible D gene is TRBD1 (6 bases). CDR1 is KGHSY, CDR2 FQNENV, per germline. The CDR3 has 18 amino acids. With 1 base removed from V and 10 bases from J, the gap between germline ends came to 25 bases. The CDR3 protein is CASSQLTHPGTPQGKLFF. The CDR3, as DNA: TGTGCCAGCAGCCAATTAACGCATCCCGGCACCCCACAGGGAAAACTGTTTTTT.

The J gene is TRBJ2-7, the V gene TRBV11-3, with 7 positions matching TRBD1. V shed 5 bases and J 6 bases; nucleotides not matched to a gene: 13. Germline V gene data show CDR1 as SGHNT and CDR2 as YENEEA. The CDR3 is made up of 15 amino acids. CDR3 in DNA: TGTGCCAGCAGCCAGGGGACAGTTCGCCCGAGCGAGCAGTACTTC. Translating it yields CASSQGTVRPSEQYF. Together with reference TRBV11-3 and TRBJ2-7, the CDR3 gives the full variable domain: EAGVVQSPRYKIIEKKQPVAFWCNPISGHNTLYWYLQNLGQGPELLIRYENEEAVDDSQLPKDRFSAERLKGVDSTLKIQPAELGDSAVYLCASSQGTVRPSEQYFGPGTRLTVT.

The chain combines TRBV10-3 with TRBJ2-2, with TRBD1 identical over 9 bases. Per the germline V gene, CDR1 is ENHRY and CDR2 is SYGVKD. The CDR3 is made up of 17 amino acids. The trim removed 6 bases at V and 6 bases at J, leaving 14 bases unmatched. CDR3 in DNA: TGTGCCATCAGCCTCTCCTTTACAGGGGGCGAGGCCGGGGAGCTGTTTTTT. Amino acid sequence: CAISLSFTGGEAGELFF.

This clone came up once. The V gene is TRBV4-1, the J gene TRBJ1-4, with a weak D call TRBD1 (5 bases). Germline assignment: CDR1 MGHRA and CDR2 YSYEKL. The length of the CDR3 is 17 residues. Trimming shortened V by 3 bases and J by 11 bases, and 25 bases separated the two germline ends. The CDR3 DNA reads TGCGCCAGCAGCCAGGGATTGGGGTCGGGACTGTTCGAGAAACTGTTTTTT. Protein product: CASSQGLGSGLFEKLFF.

V and J are TRBV4-1 and TRBJ2-7; maybe TRBD2 (6 bases). The germline V and J ends were trimmed by 0 bases and 0 bases, with 9 bases remaining between them. The CDR3 has 15 amino acids. Looked up from germline, CDR1 is MGHRA and CDR2 is YSYEKL. DNA for the CDR3: TGCGCCAGCAGCCAAGAGGAGCGGGCCTCCTACGAGCAGTACTTC. It specifies CASSQEERASYEQYF.

This clone came up a few times. The chain couples TRBV10-1 to TRBJ2-1, with 12 bases lining up with TRBD2. J lost 9 bases, V lost 10 bases, and 7 bases had no gene match. CDR1 WNHNN and CDR2 SYGVQD come from the germline V gene (reference sequence). This CDR3 is 13 amino acids long. This CDR3 reads CAILTSGGGEQFF. The CDR3 coding sequence is TGCGCCATCCTGACTAGCGGGGGCGGTGAGCAGTTCTTC.

This chain links TRBV15 with TRBJ2-7, with 7 positions matching TRBD2. The CDR3 sequence is 19 residues long. V lost 5 bases and J lost 2; bases outside the gene matches: 21. Germline values: CDR1 LNHNV, CDR2 YYDKDF (reference sequence). Written as DNA, the CDR3 is TGTGCCACCAGCCTTGCCCCGGGACTAAAGCGGGGTTCGCCCTACGAGCAGTACTTC. Its protein product is CATSLAPGLKRGSPYEQYF.

The V and J genes are TRBV28 and TRBJ1-5; D unclear. V dropped 1 base and J dropped 0 bases, with 7 bases sitting between them. The germline gives CDR1 MDHEN, CDR2 SYDVKM. The length of the CDR3 is 15 residues. CDR3 loop: CASSLSDNSNQPQHF. The DNA for the CDR3 is TGTGCCAGCAGTTTATCAGATAATAGCAATCAGCCCCAGCATTTT.

The rearrangement joins TRBV11-2 to TRBJ2-1; 11 nucleotides agree with TRBD2. The CDR3 covers 16 residues. Germline trimming cut 3 bases from V and 5 bases from J; bases unmatched to any gene: 6. Germline loops: CDR1 SGHAT, CDR2 FQNNGV. Written as DNA, the CDR3 is TGTGCCAGCAGCTTGCTGACTAGCGGGATCGACAATGAGCAGTTCTTC. It encodes CASSLLTSGIDNEQFF.

This chain joins TRBV7-9 and TRBJ2-7; the match to TRBD2 covers 10 bases. Germline V CDR1 and CDR2: SEHNR, FQNEAQ (reference sequence). This CDR3 comprises 16 residues. J lost 4 bases, V lost 5 bases, and 11 bases had no gene match. The CDR3 DNA reads TGTGCCAGCAGCCACGGACTAGCGGTGACCCCATACGAGCAGTACTTC. The encoded protein is CASSHGLAVTPYEQYF.

V is TRBV19 and J is TRBJ1-6; D uncertain. Germline V gives CDR1 LNHDA, CDR2 SQIVND (reference sequence). Deletions cut 7 bases from V and 7 bases from J, with 17 bases between. The CDR3 totals 15 residues. The CDR3 reads CASTVTGEENSPLHF. CDR3 nucleotide sequence: TGTGCCAGTACCGTCACCGGGGAAGAAAATTCACCCCTCCACTTT.